This T cell receptor (beta chain) comes out of a study of response to subunit inactivated influenza vaccine. General study findings and limits: Authors suggested that a seasonal influenza vaccination recruits few new T cells each time.

TCRdb independently ran MiXCR on the RT-PCR reads; one entry per CDR3 protein. The table lists around 300,000 distinct CDR3 sequences, roughly 20% of them singletons. Concerning this clonotype itself: What it recognizes is unknown.

Sequencing was performed on PBMCs from blood, taken about 20 months after vaccination. The sequence came from a man in his fifties or sixties who received an inactivated influenza vaccine.

CDR3 amino acids: CASSYSGGATDTQYF. The CDR3 coding sequence is TGTGCCAGCAGTTACAGTGGCGGGGCCACAGATACGCAGTATTTT. The V gene is TRBV6-2 or TRBV6-3, the J gene TRBJ2-3, with D possibly matching TRBD2 (6 bases). This CDR3 has 15 amino acids. Trimming left V 2 bases short and J 2 bases short, with 11 bases between. Germline loops: CDR1 MNHEY, CDR2 SVGEGT.